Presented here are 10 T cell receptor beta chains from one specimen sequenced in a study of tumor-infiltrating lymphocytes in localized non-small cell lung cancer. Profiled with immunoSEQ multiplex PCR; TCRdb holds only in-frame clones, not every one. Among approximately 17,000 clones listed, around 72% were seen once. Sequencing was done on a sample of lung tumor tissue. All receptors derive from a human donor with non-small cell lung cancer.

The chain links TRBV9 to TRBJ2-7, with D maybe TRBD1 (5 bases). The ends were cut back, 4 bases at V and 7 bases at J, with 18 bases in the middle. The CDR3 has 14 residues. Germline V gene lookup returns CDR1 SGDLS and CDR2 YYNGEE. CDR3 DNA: TGTGCCAGCAGCCCAATAGGGGAAGCACGGGAGCAGTACTTC. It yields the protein CASSPIGEAREQYF.

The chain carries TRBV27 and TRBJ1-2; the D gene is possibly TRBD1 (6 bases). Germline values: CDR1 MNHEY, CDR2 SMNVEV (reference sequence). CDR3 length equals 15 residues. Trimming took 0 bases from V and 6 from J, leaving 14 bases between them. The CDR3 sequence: CASSLSVQGKNGYTF. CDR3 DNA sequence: TGTGCCAGCAGTTTATCGGTACAGGGAAAGAATGGCTACACCTTC.

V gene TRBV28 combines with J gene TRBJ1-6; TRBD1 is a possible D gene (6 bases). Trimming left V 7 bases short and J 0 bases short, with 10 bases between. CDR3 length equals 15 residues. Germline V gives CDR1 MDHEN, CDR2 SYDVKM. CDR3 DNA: TGTGCCAGCACCACACAGGGCTCCTATAATTCACCCCTCCACTTT. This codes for CASTTQGSYNSPLHF.

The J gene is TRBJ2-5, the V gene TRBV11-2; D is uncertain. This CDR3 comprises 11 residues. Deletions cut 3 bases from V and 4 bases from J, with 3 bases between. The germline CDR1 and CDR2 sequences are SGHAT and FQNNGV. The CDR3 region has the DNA TGTGCCAGCAGCTTCAGAGAGACCCAGTACTTC. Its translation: CASSFRETQYF.

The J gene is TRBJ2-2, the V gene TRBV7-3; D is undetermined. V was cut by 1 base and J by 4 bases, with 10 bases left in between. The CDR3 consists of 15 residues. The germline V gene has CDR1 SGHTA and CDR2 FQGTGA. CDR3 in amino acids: CASSLSPGRTGELFF. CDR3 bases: TGTGCCAGCAGCTTAAGTCCAGGACGCACCGGGGAGCTGTTTTTT.

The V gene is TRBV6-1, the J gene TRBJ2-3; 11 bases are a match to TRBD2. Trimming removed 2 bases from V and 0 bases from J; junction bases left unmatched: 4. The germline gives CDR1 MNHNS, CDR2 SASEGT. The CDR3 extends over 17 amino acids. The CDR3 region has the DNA TGTGCCAGCAGTGAAATAGCGGGGGGGCCTAGCACAGATACGCAGTATTTT. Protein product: CASSEIAGGPSTDTQYF.

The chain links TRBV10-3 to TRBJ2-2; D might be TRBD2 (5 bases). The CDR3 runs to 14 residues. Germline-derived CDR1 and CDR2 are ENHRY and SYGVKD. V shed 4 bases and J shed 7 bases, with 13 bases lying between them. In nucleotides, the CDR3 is TGTGCCATCAGTGGGACCGGACGGGGCGGGGAGCTGTTTTTT. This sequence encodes CAISGTGRGGELFF.

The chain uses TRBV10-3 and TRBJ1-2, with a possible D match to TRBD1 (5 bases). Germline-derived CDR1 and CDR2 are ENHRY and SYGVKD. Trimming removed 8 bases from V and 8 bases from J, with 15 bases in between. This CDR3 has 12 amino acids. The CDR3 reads CAIDGGEGGYTF. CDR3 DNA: TGTGCCATCGATGGCGGCGAGGGGGGCTACACCTTC.

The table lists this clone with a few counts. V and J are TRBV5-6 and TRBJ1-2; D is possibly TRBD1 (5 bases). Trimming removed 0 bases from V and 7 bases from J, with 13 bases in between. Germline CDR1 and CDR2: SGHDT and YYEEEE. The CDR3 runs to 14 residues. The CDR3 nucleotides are TGTGCCAGCAGCTTGGTGGGGGATTCCCCTGGCTACACCTTC. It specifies CASSLVGDSPGYTF.

CDR3 bases: TGTGCCAGCAGCCCCTTCGACGACGGAATTAACGAGCAGTACTTC. Its protein product is CASSPFDDGINEQYF. The V gene is TRBV7-9, the J gene TRBJ2-7; D uncertain. V lost 5 bases and J lost 5, with 19 bases in between. The CDR3 is 15 residues long. The germline V gene encodes CDR1 SEHNR and CDR2 FQNEAQ (reference sequence).